The entry below gives a single TCR beta chain sequence along with its context. Sequencing was performed with immunoSEQ multiplex PCR; in TCRdb, only in-frame clones are kept and a portion is missing. The sample records around 230,000 clones, 86% being singletons. Germline CDR1 is SGHTA and CDR2 is FQGNSA. The CDR3 covers 15 residues. V lost 2 bases, J lost 6 bases, and 17 bases lay in between. This sample is drawn from a study of blood T cell repertoires in COVID-19. Sequenced material: PBMCs or T cells enriched from blood (not recorded which). This receptor was obtained from a woman between 40 and 55 years old with acute COVID-19. The rearrangement uses TRBV7-2 and TRBJ2-7; weak D call: TRBD2 (5 bases). In nucleotides, the CDR3 is TGTGCCAGCAGCTTAATTGCTCATCCGGGGTCCGAGCAGTACTTC. Protein: CASSLIAHPGSEQYF.